Following are 7 T cell receptor beta chains from one sample sequenced in a study of blood T cell repertoires in COVID-19. Here immunoSEQ multiplex PCR was the method, and the copy in TCRdb shows in-frame clones only, minus some. The sample has under 140,000 clones; around 89% are singletons. Sequenced sample: peripheral blood. Receptor source: a woman aged 45-60 years with acute or convalescent COVID-19.

This clone was counted a single time. This chain links TRBV4-1 with TRBJ2-5; 8 nucleotides match TRBD2. V lost 1 base and J lost 3; bases outside the gene matches: 7. Per the germline V gene, CDR1 is MGHRA and CDR2 is YSYEKL. This CDR3 has 16 residues. In DNA form, the CDR3 reads TGCGCCAGCAGCCAAGTGGGTGGGCGGGAGGAAGAGACCCAGTACTTC. Translated, it gives CASSQVGGREEETQYF.

With respect to this clone: Relative to the germline gene, one junction end is altered; a read error may explain this. The V and J genes are TRBV6-6 and TRBJ1-1; D is unclear. Looked up from germline, CDR1 is MNHNY and CDR2 is SVGAGI (reference sequence). The CDR3 extends over 12 amino acids. CDR3: CASSYSEGRELF. CDR3 coding DNA: TGTGCCAGCAGTTACTCGGAAGGGCGGGAACTTTTT.

This sequence joins TRBV5-1 and TRBJ2-7; D perhaps matches TRBD1 (5 bases). CDR1 SGHRS and CDR2 YFSETQ come from the germline V gene. V lost 1 base and J lost 2, with 13 bases in between. The CDR3 spans 15 residues. Here the CDR3 DNA reads TGCGCCAGCAGCTTGAGTACAGGTGGGGCCTACGAGCAGTACTTC. Translated: CASSLSTGGAYEQYF.

V gene TRBV29-1 combines with J gene TRBJ2-3; perhaps TRBD2 as D (7 bases). Trimming removed 1 base at V and 2 bases at J, with 16 bases between. The CDR3 length is 16 residues. In germline, CDR1 is SQVTM, CDR2 ANQGSEA. The CDR3 DNA follows: TGCAGCGTTGAAGCCCCGGGTGGGGGGGCCACAGATACGCAGTATTTT. It yields the protein CSVEAPGGGATDTQYF.

This clone was seen just once. This chain uses TRBV5-1 with TRBJ2-2; 11 bases agree with TRBD1. CDR1 is SGHRS and CDR2 is YFSETQ in the germline V gene. V shed 4 bases and J 7 bases; nucleotides not matched to a gene: 6. The CDR3 has 15 residues. The CDR3 region is CASSRGQGAGGELFF. The DNA of the CDR3 is TGCGCCAGCAGCCGAGGACAGGGGGCGGGCGGGGAGCTGTTTTTT.

The rearrangement uses TRBV10-2 and TRBJ2-3, with D unclear. The CDR3 has 13 amino acids. Germline V gene lookup returns CDR1 WSHSY and CDR2 SAAADI. V was pared by 7 bases and J by 2 bases, with 10 bases between. CDR3 residues: CASTFPSTDTQYF. DNA for the CDR3: TGCGCCAGCACTTTCCCCTCCACAGATACGCAGTATTTT.

The rearrangement uses TRBV18 and TRBJ1-5; D call uncertain. Trimming pared 3 bases from V and 5 bases from J, leaving 8 bases between. Germline-derived CDR1 and CDR2 are KGHSH and LQKENI. There are 13 residues in the CDR3. Here the CDR3 reads CASSPVADQPQHF. The DNA of the CDR3 is TGTGCCAGCTCACCCGTAGCGGATCAGCCCCAGCATTTT.